Sequencing of this T cell receptor beta chain was carried out in a study of CD8 T cells in ankylosing spondylitis. Study-wide findings and caveats: A TCR beta motif of several highly homologous variants seemed to mark ankylosing spondylitis blood. Significant enrichment of disease-linked clones was reportedly seen in matched ankylosing spondylitis synovial fluid. Disease-associated clones were CD8+ and fairly uncommon in peripheral blood.

This clonotype has more than one count but fewer than ten. What it binds is not known. Quantitative 5'-RACE with molecular barcodes produced the TCR beta libraries. A single record per CDR3 protein comes from TCRdb applying MiXCR to the 5' RACE reads. The sample lists under 300,000 distinct CDR3 sequences, about 11% occurring once. V was cut by 3 bases and J by 2 bases, with 8 bases left in between. The V gene's germline CDR1 is LNHNV and CDR2 YYDKDF (reference sequence). This CDR3 is 14 amino acids long. The receptor was isolated from a male donor with ankylosing spondylitis or in good health (not recorded which). The specimen sequenced was blood, either unsorted or a sorted T cell fraction (not recorded which). The V gene is TRBV15, the J gene TRBJ2-1, with D perhaps matching TRBD2 (6 bases). The chain's CDR3 is CATSRDYTYNEQFF. As DNA, the CDR3 is TGTGCCACCAGCAGGGACTACACCTACAATGAGCAGTTCTTC.